This T cell receptor (beta chain) was captured in a study of control samples from healthy donors and cancer patients. Generated by immunoSEQ multiplex PCR, the TCRdb table keeps only in-frame clones and is missing some. The sample has 130,000 or so clones; roughly 90% are singletons. V shed 4 bases and J 4 bases; nucleotides not matched to a gene: 9. CDR1 is KGHDR, CDR2 SFDVKD, per germline. CDR3 size: 16 residues. The sequenced sample was blood. This clonotype originated in a man between 45 and 60 years old in good health. The chain employs TRBV24-1 and TRBJ2-1, with 7 nucleotides matching TRBD1. The DNA for the CDR3 is TGTGCCACCAGTGACAACCGGGACAGTCTATACAATGAGCAGTTCTTC. It specifies CATSDNRDSLYNEQFF.